These T cell receptor beta chains were read from a single sample in a study of blood T cells in healthy people across ages. TCRdb reprocessed the 5' RACE reads via MiXCR and lists one record per CDR3 protein. The table lists about 1.5 million distinct CDR3 sequences, less than 45% of them singletons. Input material: blood. The receptors were sampled from a woman aged 18-29 years in good health. Each CDR3 is given with its conserved first and last residue. D genes are given only for firm matches. Clone size is stated in some rows and not others, as once, few, many or a class when expanded.

clone size: -; V gene: TRBV9; D gene: TRBD1; J gene: TRBJ2-2; CDR3 DNA: TGTGCCAGCAGCGTCACGAGGACAGGGAACACCGGGGAGCTGTTTTTT; CDR3 protein: CASSVTRTGNTGELFF
clone size: many; V gene: TRBV9; D gene: -; J gene: TRBJ2-3; CDR3 DNA: TGTGCCAGCAGCGCACCTTACCCCACAGATACGCAGTATTTT; CDR3 protein: CASSAPYPTDTQYF
clone size: few; V gene: TRBV28; D gene: TRBD2; J gene: TRBJ2-4; CDR3 DNA: TGTGCCAGCAGTCCGTTAGCGGGAGTGAACATTCAGTACTTC; CDR3 protein: CASSPLAGVNIQYF
clone size: many; V gene: TRBV25-1; D gene: -; J gene: TRBJ2-3; CDR3 DNA: TGTGCCAGCAGGGGAGTCAGCACAGATACGCAGTATTTT; CDR3 protein: CASRGVSTDTQYF
clone size: -; V gene: TRBV7-6; D gene: TRBD2; J gene: TRBJ2-7; CDR3 DNA: TGTGCCAGCAGCTTAGTCGGGGGGAACGAGGGGTCCTACGAGCAGTACTTC; CDR3 protein: CASSLVGGNEGSYEQYF
clone size: -; V gene: TRBV6-5; D gene: TRBD1; J gene: TRBJ2-7; CDR3 DNA: TGTGCCAGCAGTTACTTCAGGGACAGGGCGTACGAGCAGTACTTC; CDR3 protein: CASSYFRDRAYEQYF
clone size: few; V gene: TRBV6-2/TRBV6-3; D gene: TRBD1; J gene: TRBJ1-5; CDR3 DNA: TGTGCCAGCAGTTACCCTCGCAGACAGGGGGTTTATAGCAATCAGCCCCAGCATTTT; CDR3 protein: CASSYPRRQGVYSNQPQHF
clone size: -; V gene: TRBV7-9; D gene: -; J gene: TRBJ2-3; CDR3 DNA: TGTGCCAGCAGCTTAGCGGGGTACGGGGTTGCAGATACGCAGTATTTT; CDR3 protein: CASSLAGYGVADTQYF
clone size: -; V gene: TRBV6-5; D gene: -; J gene: TRBJ1-2; CDR3 DNA: TGTGCCAGCAGTTACTCGAGGATATATGGCTACACCTTC; CDR3 protein: CASSYSRIYGYTF
clone size: few; V gene: TRBV10-3; D gene: -; J gene: TRBJ2-1; CDR3 DNA: TGTGCCATCAGTAGAGACTTGTCCAGCTCCTACAATGAGCAGTTCTTC; CDR3 protein: CAISRDLSSSYNEQFF
clone size: -; V gene: TRBV9; D gene: -; J gene: TRBJ2-7; CDR3 DNA: TGTGCCAGCAGCGTAGTGGCTGACTCCTACAATGAGCAGTACTTC; CDR3 protein: CASSVVADSYNEQYF
clone size: -; V gene: TRBV7-8; D gene: TRBD2; J gene: TRBJ2-7; CDR3 DNA: TGTGCCAGCAGCGAAGCCCTACTAGCGGGAGGTCACAATGAGCAGTACTTC; CDR3 protein: CASSEALLAGGHNEQYF
clone size: many; V gene: TRBV7-9; D gene: TRBD1; J gene: TRBJ2-1; CDR3 DNA: TGTGCCAGCAGATCCGTTTCTAAGGACAGGGGTTACAATGAGCAGTTCTTC; CDR3 protein: CASRSVSKDRGYNEQFF
clone size: few; V gene: TRBV20-1; D gene: TRBD2; J gene: TRBJ2-7; CDR3 DNA: TGCAGTGCTAGAAGACTAGCGGCCTCCTACGAGCAGTACTTC; CDR3 protein: CSARRLAASYEQYF
clone size: -; V gene: TRBV4-3; D gene: -; J gene: TRBJ1-2; CDR3 DNA: TGCGCCAGCAGCCAAGATCTGGCAGGGCCGAACTATGGCTACACCTTC; CDR3 protein: CASSQDLAGPNYGYTF
clone size: -; V gene: TRBV7-9; D gene: TRBD1; J gene: TRBJ2-7; CDR3 DNA: TGTGCCAGCAGCTTAGGGACAGGGCGCGCCTACGAGCAGTACTTC; CDR3 protein: CASSLGTGRAYEQYF
clone size: -; V gene: TRBV20-1; D gene: TRBD1; J gene: TRBJ1-4; CDR3 DNA: TGCAGTGCCGCCCCGGGACAGGGCAATGAAAAACTGTTTTTT; CDR3 protein: CSAAPGQGNEKLFF
clone size: many; V gene: TRBV5-6; D gene: -; J gene: TRBJ1-2; CDR3 DNA: TGTGCCAGCAGCTTTGAGACCAATGGCTACACCTTC; CDR3 protein: CASSFETNGYTF
clone size: -; V gene: TRBV6-1; D gene: TRBD2; J gene: TRBJ2-1; CDR3 DNA: TGTGCCAGCAGAACGAGGCTAGCGGGATTGGAGACCTACAATGAGCAGTTCTTC; CDR3 protein: CASRTRLAGLETYNEQFF
clone size: few; V gene: TRBV5-1; D gene: -; J gene: TRBJ2-7; CDR3 DNA: TGCGCCAGCAGTTGGCCAGGAAGCGAGCAGTACTTC; CDR3 protein: CASSWPGSEQYF
clone size: few; V gene: TRBV20-1; D gene: TRBD1; J gene: TRBJ1-1; CDR3 DNA: TGCAGTGCGCAGCCGGGACAGGGCTACACTGAAGCTTTCTTT; CDR3 protein: CSAQPGQGYTEAFF
clone size: many; V gene: TRBV12-3/TRBV12-4; D gene: TRBD2; J gene: TRBJ2-1; CDR3 DNA: TGTGCCAGCAGTCGTAGCGGGAGCCTCTACAATGAGCAGTTCTTC; CDR3 protein: CASSRSGSLYNEQFF